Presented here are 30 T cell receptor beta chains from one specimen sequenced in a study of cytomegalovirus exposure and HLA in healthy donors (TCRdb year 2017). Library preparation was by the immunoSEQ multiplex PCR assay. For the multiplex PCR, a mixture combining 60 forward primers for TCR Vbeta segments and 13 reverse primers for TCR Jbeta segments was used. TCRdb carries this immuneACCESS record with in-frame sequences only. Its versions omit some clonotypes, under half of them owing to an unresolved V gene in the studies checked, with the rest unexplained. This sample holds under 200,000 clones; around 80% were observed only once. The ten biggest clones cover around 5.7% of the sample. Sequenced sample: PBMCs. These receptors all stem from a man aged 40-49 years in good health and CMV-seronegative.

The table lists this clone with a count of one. CDR3 coding DNA: TGTGCCAGCCGGGACATAAATTACAATGAGCAGTTCTTC. This sequence encodes CASRDINYNEQFF. V gene TRBV2 combines with J gene TRBJ2-1, with D tentatively TRBD1 (6 bases). The CDR3 runs 13 residues. Trimming shortened V by 8 bases and J by 4 bases, and 12 bases separated the two germline ends. Germline CDR1 is SNHLY and CDR2 is FYNNEI.

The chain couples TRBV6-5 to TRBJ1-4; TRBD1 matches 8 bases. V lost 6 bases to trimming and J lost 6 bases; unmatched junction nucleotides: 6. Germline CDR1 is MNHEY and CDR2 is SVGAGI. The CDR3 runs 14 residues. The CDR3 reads CASSSGGADEKLFF. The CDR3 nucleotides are TGTGCCAGCAGCTCAGGGGGCGCCGATGAAAAACTGTTTTTT.

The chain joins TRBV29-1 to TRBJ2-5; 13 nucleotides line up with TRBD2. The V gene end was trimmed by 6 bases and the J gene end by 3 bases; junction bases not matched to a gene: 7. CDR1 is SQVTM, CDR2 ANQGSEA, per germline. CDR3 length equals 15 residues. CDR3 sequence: CSVSTSGREKETQYF. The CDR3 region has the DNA TGCAGCGTCAGCACTAGCGGGAGGGAGAAAGAGACCCAGTACTTC.

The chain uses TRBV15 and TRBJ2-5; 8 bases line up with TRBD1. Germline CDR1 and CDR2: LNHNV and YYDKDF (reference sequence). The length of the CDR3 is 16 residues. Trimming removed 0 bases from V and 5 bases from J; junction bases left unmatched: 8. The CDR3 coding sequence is TGTGCCACCAGCAGAGATCTCGGCAGGGGGCAGGAGACCCAGTACTTC. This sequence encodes CATSRDLGRGQETQYF.

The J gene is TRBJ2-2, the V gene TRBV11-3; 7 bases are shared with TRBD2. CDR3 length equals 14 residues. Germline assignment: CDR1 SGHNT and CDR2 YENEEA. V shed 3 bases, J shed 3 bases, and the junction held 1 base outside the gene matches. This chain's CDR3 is CASSLGGDTGELFF. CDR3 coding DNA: TGTGCCAGCAGCTTGGGAGGGGACACCGGGGAGCTGTTTTTT.

The CDR3 reads CASSQVGGSGNTIYF. The CDR3 bases are TGCGCCAGCAGCCAAGTCGGTGGCTCTGGAAACACCATATATTTT. This sequence joins TRBV4-3 and TRBJ1-3; D not resolved. Germline-derived CDR1 and CDR2 are LGHNA and YSLEER. Trimming removed 1 base from V and 0 bases from J, with 7 bases in between. The CDR3 is 15 residues long.

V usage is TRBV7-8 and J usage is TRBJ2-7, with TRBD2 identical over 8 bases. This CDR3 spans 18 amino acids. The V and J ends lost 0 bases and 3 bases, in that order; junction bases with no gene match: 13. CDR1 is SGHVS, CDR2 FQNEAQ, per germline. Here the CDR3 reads CASSLAGEAGALYYEQYF. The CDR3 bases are TGTGCCAGCAGCTTAGCTGGAGAAGCGGGGGCCCTCTACTACGAGCAGTACTTC.

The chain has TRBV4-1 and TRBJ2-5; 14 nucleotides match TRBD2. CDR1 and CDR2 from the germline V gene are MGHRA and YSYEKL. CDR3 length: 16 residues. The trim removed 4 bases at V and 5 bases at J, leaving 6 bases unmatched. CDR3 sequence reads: CASSLTSGRAGETQYF. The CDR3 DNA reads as TGCGCCAGCAGCCTGACTAGCGGGAGGGCCGGGGAGACCCAGTACTTC.

CDR3 region: CASSFQLAGGPGKYEQYF. The CDR3 DNA follows: TGTGCCAGCAGCTTCCAACTAGCGGGAGGGCCTGGTAAATACGAGCAGTACTTC. The chain couples TRBV7-2 to TRBJ2-7; 13 positions match TRBD2. Germline V gene sequence: CDR1 SGHTA, CDR2 FQGNSA. J was trimmed by 4 bases and V by 3 bases; bases with no gene match: 12. This CDR3 is 18 amino acids long.

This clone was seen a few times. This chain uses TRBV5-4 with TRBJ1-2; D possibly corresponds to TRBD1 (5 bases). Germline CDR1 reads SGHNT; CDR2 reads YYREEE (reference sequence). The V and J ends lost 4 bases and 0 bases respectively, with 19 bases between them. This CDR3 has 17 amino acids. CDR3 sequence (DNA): TGTGCCAGCAGCACCGCGGGACGGCCTGAAGCTAACTATGGCTACACCTTC. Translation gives CASSTAGRPEANYGYTF.

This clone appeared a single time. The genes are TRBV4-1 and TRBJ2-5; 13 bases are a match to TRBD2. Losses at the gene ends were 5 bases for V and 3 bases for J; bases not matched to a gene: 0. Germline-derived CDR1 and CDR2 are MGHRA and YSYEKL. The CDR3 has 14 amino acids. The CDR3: CASSGLAGEETQYF. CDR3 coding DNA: TGCGCCAGCAGCGGACTAGCGGGGGAAGAGACCCAGTACTTC.

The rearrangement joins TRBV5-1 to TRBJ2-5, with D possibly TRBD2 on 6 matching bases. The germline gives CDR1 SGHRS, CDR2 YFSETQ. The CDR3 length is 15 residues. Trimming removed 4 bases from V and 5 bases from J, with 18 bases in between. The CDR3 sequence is CASSPQPGVLETQYF. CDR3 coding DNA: TGCGCCAGCAGCCCCCAACCGGGAGTGCTGGAGACCCAGTACTTC. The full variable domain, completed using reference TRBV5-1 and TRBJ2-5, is KAGVTQTPRYLIKTRGQQVTLSCSPISGHRSVSWYQQTPGQGLQFLFEYFSETQRNKGNFPGRFSGRQFSNSRSEMNVSTLELGDSALYLCASSPQPGVLETQYFGPGTRLLVL.

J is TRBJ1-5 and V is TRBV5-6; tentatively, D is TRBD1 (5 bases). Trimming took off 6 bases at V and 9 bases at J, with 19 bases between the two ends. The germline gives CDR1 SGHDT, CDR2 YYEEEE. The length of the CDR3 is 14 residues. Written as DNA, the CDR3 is TGTGCCAGCACCCTTCGGGGGTCTTATCCGCCCCAGCATTTT. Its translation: CASTLRGSYPPQHF.

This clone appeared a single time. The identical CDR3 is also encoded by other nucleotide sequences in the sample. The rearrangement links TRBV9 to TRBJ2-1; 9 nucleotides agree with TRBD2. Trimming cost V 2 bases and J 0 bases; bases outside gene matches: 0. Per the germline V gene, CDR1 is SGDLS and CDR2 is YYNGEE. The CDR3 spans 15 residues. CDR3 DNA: TGTGCCAGCAGCGTTAGCGGGAGCTCCTACAATGAGCAGTTCTTC. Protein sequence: CASSVSGSSYNEQFF. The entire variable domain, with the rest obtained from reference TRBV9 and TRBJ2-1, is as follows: DSGVTQTPKHLITATGQRVTLRCSPRSGDLSVYWYQQSLDQGLQFLIQYYNGEERAKGNILERFSAQQFPDLHSELNLSSLELGDSALYFCASSVSGSSYNEQFFGPGTRLTVL.

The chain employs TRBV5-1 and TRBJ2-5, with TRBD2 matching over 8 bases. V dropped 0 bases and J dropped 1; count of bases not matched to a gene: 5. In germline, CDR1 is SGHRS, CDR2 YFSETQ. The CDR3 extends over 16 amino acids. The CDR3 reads CASSLGPSGRQETQYF. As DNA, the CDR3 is TGCGCCAGCAGCTTGGGTCCTAGCGGGCGCCAAGAGACCCAGTACTTC.

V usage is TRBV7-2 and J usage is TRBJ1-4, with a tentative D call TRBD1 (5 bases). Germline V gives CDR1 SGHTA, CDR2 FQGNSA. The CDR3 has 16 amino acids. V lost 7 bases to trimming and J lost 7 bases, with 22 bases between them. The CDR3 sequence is CASTYQVQGRGEKLFF. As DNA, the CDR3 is TGTGCCAGCACCTATCAGGTCCAGGGTAGGGGTGAAAAACTGTTTTTT.

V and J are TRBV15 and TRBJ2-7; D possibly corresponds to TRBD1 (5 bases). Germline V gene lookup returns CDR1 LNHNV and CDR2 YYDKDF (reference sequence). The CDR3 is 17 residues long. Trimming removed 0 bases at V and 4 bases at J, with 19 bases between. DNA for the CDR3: TGTGCCACCAGCAGAGATAGGGGCACCCCGGACAAGTACGAGCAGTACTTC. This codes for CATSRDRGTPDKYEQYF.

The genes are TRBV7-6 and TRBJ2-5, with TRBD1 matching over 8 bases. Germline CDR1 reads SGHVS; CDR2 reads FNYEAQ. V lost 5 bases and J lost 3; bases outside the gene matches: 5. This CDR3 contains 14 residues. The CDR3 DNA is TGTGCCAGCAGCGACGCGGGACAGGAAGAGACCCAGTACTTC. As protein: CASSDAGQEETQYF.

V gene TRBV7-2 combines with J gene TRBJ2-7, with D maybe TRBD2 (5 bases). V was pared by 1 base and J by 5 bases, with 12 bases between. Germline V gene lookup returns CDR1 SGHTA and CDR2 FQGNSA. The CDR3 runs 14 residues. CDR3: CASSLGASLNEQYF. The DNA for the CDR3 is TGTGCCAGCAGCTTAGGAGCTAGCCTCAACGAGCAGTACTTC.

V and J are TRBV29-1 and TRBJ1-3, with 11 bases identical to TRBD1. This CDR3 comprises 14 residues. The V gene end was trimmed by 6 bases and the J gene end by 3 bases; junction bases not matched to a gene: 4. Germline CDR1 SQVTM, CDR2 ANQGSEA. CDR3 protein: CSVGGQGVGNTIYF. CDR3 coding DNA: TGCAGCGTCGGGGGACAGGGGGTTGGAAACACCATATATTTT.

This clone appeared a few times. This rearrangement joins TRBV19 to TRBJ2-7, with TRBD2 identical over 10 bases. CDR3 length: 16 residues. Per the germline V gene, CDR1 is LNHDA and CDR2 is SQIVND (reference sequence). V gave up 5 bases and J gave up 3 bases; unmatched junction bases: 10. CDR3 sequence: CASSSTPSGSFYEQYF. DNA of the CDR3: TGTGCCAGTAGTTCTACACCTAGCGGGAGTTTCTACGAGCAGTACTTC.

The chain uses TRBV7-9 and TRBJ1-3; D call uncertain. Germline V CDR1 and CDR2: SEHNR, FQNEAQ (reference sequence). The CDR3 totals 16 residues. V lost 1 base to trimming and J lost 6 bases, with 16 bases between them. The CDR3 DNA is TGTGCCAGCAGCTTAGATTTGGCAGAGGAACTAAACACCATATATTTT. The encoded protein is CASSLDLAEELNTIYF. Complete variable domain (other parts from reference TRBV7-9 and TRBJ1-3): DTGVSQNPRHKITKRGQNVTFRCDPISEHNRLYWYRQTLGQGPEFLTYFQNEAQLEKSRLLSDRFSAERPKGSFSTLEIQRTEQGDSAMYLCASSLDLAEELNTIYFGEGSWLTVV.

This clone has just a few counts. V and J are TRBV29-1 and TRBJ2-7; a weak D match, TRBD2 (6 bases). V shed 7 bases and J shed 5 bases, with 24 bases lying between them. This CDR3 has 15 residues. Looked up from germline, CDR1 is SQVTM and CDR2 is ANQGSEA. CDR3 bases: TGCAGCGCCGCCGGAGGGTCTTACTCGCCTAACGAGCAGTACTTC. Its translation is CSAAGGSYSPNEQYF.

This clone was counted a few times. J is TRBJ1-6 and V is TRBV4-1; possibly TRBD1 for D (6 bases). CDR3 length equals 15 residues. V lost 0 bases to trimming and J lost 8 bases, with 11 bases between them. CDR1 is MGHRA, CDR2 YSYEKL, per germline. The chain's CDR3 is CASSQDQGRYSPLHF. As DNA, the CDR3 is TGCGCCAGCAGCCAAGACCAGGGGCGGTATTCACCCCTCCACTTT.

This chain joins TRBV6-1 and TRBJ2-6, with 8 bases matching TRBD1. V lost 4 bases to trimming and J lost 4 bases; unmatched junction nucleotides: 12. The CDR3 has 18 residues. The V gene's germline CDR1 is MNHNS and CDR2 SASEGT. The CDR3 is CASSGAGTGLRGANVLTF. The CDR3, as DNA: TGTGCCAGCAGTGGGGCCGGGACAGGCCTGAGAGGGGCCAACGTCCTGACTTTC.

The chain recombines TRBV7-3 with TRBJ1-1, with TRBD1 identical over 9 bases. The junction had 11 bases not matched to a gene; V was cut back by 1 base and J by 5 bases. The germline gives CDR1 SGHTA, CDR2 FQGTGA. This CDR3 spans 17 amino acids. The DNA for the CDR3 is TGTGCCAGCAGCTTAAGGGCCCCGGGACAGGGTGTTACTGAAGCTTTCTTT. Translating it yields CASSLRAPGQGVTEAFF.

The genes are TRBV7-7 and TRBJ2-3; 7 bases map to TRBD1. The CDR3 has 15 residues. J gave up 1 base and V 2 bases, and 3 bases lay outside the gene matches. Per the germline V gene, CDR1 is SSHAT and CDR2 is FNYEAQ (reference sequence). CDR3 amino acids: CASSLRQGGTDTQYF. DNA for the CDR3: TGTGCCAGCAGCTTAAGGCAGGGGGGCACAGATACGCAGTATTTT. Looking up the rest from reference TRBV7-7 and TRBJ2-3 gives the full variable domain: GAGVSQSPRYKVTKRGQDVTLRCDPISSHATLYWYQQALGQGPEFLTYFNYEAQPDKSGLPSDRFSAERPEGSISTLTIQRTEQRDSAMYRCASSLRQGGTDTQYFGPGTRLTVL.

The CDR3 sequence is CAISESRTGNYGYTF. Here the CDR3 DNA reads TGTGCCATCAGTGAGTCTAGGACAGGAAACTATGGCTACACCTTC. The rearrangement links TRBV10-3 to TRBJ1-2; 7 bases map to TRBD1. V shed 0 bases and J 2 bases; nucleotides not matched to a gene: 3. This CDR3 has 15 amino acids. Germline V CDR1 and CDR2: ENHRY, SYGVKD.

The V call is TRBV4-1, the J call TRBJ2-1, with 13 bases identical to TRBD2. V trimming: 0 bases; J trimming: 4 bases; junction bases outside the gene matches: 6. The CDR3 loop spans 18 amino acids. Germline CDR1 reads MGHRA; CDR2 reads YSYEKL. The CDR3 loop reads CASSQEGTSGTQYNEQFF. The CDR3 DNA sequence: TGCGCCAGCAGCCAAGAGGGGACTAGCGGGACCCAATACAATGAGCAGTTCTTC.

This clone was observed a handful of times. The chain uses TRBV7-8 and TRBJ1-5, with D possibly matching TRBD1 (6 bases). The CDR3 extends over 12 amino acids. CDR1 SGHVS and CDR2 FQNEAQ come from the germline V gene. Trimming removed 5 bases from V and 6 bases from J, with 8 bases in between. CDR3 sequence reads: CASSVTGQPQHF. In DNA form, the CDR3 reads TGTGCCAGCAGCGTGACAGGTCAGCCCCAGCATTTT. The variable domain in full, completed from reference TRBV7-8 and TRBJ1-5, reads GAGVSQSPRYKVAKRGQDVALRCDPISGHVSLFWYQQALGQGPEFLTYFQNEAQLDKSGLPSDRFFAERPEGSVSTLKIQRTQQEDSAVYLCASSVTGQPQHFGDGTRLSIL.